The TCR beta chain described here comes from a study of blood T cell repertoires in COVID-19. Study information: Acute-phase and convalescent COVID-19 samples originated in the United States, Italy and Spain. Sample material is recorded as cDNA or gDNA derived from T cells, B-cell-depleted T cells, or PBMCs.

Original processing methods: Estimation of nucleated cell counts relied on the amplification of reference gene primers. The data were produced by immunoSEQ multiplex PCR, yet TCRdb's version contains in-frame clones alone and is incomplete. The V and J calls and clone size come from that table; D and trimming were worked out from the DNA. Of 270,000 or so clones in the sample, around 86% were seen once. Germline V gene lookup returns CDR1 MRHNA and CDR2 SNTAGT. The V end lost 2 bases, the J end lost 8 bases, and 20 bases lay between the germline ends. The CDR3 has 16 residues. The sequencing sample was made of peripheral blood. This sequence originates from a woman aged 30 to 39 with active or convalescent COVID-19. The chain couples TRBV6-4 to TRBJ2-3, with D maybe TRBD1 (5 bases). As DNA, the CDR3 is TGTGCCAGCAGTGACCACAGGTCCGAAGGGGCGGCTACGCAGTATTTT. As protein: CASSDHRSEGAATQYF.